A selection of T cell receptor beta chains follows, all from one sample in a study of blood T cell repertoires in COVID-19. Profiling relied on immunoSEQ multiplex PCR, and the TCRdb table lists in-frame clones only, not all of them. The table has 180,000 or so clones, about 80% seen once; the top ten hold about 15%. Sequenced: PBMCs or T cells enriched from blood (not recorded which). The receptors originated from a man in his sixties who had been exposed to COVID-19. Each CDR3 is given with its conserved first and last residue. D genes are given only for firm matches. A clone size is listed for some rows: how often the clone was seen (once, few, many), or a class if it is expanded.

j_call clone_size d_call v_call cdr3_nt cdr3_aa
TRBJ2-7 NA NA TRBV7-8 TGTGCCAGCAGCTTCGGCCAGGGCTACGAGCAGTACTTC CASSFGQGYEQYF
TRBJ2-2 NA TRBD2 TRBV5-4 TGTGCCAGCAGCTTGGGGGGGGAGGGCCCCGGGGAGCTGTTTTTT CASSLGGEGPGELFF
TRBJ2-7 NA TRBD2 TRBV2 TGTGCCAGCAGTGAAACGGGAATAGCGGGGCTCTACGAGCAGTACTTC CASSETGIAGLYEQYF
TRBJ2-1 NA NA TRBV3-1/TRBV3-2 TGTGCCAGCAGCCAAGGGACGGGGGGCGGGAGTGTCCATGAGCAGTTCTTC CASSQGTGGGSVHEQFF
TRBJ1-1 NA TRBD1 TRBV10-3 TGTGCCATCGGCGACAGGGGGCGTTTTGGCACTGAAGCTTTCTTT CAIGDRGRFGTEAFF
TRBJ2-7 NA TRBD1 TRBV5-6 TGTGCCAGCACCGAGACAGGGGCGTTCGTCGGCGAGCAGTACTTC CASTETGAFVGEQYF
TRBJ1-5 NA NA TRBV6-5 TGTGCCAGCACCCACAATAGCAATCAGCCCCAGCATTTT CASTHNSNQPQHF
TRBJ2-3 NA NA TRBV20-1 TGCAGTGCTAGTTCCGGGAATCCCACAGATACGCAGTATTTT CSASSGNPTDTQYF
TRBJ2-1 once NA TRBV19 TGTGCCAGTAGGAAGACTAGACAAGGCAATGAGCAGTTCTTC CASRKTRQGNEQFF
TRBJ1-6 NA NA TRBV2 TGTGCCAGCAAGGGAGGGGATTTAAGCTCCTATAATTCACCCCTCCACTTT CASKGGDLSSYNSPLHF
TRBJ2-7 NA NA TRBV11-3 TGTGCCAGCAGCTTCGGACGGGAACTACCCTCCTACGAGCAGTACTTC CASSFGRELPSYEQYF
TRBJ1-2 NA NA TRBV6-5 TGTGCCAGCAGTTCTATGCCAGGGGTAAACTATGGCTACACCTTC CASSSMPGVNYGYTF
TRBJ2-2 NA NA TRBV7-2 TGTGCCAGCAGCTTACAGGGCTTTAGAACCGGGGAGCTGTTTTTT CASSLQGFRTGELFF
TRBJ2-7 NA TRBD2 TRBV9 TGTGCCAGCAGCGTAGCACCTAGCGGGAGGCACGAGCAGTACTTC CASSVAPSGRHEQYF
TRBJ1-1 NA TRBD1 TRBV29-1 TGCAGCGCCCGACAGGGGTTGGGCACTGAAGCTTTCTTT CSARQGLGTEAFF
TRBJ2-5 few NA TRBV7-8 TGTGCCAGCAGCTCGGTAAGGACAGATCTACAAGAGACCCAGTACTTC CASSSVRTDLQETQYF
TRBJ2-2 NA NA TRBV6-5 TGTGCCAGCAGTTACGAGCGCCTGATCGGGGAGCTGTTTTTT CASSYERLIGELFF
TRBJ2-2 NA TRBD1 TRBV19 TGTGCCAGTAGAAGCAGGGGGCGTGCCGGGGAGCTGTTTTTT CASRSRGRAGELFF
TRBJ1-2 NA NA TRBV7-2 TGTGCCAGCAGCTTAGGGGCGTACTATGGCTACACCTTC CASSLGAYYGYTF
TRBJ1-3 few TRBD1 TRBV28 TGTGCCAGCAGACCGGGACAGCTCTCTGGAAACACCATATATTTT CASRPGQLSGNTIYF
TRBJ2-5 NA NA TRBV29-1 TGCAGCGTTGAAAAAGCGGAACAAGAGACCCAGTACTTC CSVEKAEQETQYF
TRBJ1-2 once TRBD1 TRBV27 TGTGCCAGCAGTTCCGGACAGGGGGGAGGCTACACCTTC CASSSGQGGGYTF